This T cell receptor (beta chain) originates from a study of blood T cell repertoires in COVID-19. For the study at large: PBMCs, B-cell-depleted T cells, or T cells provided the cDNA or gDNA that made up the material.

In the source study's methods: Counts of nucleated cells, estimated from reference gene primer amplification, were obtained. The method was immunoSEQ multiplex PCR; TCRdb's version includes in-frame clones alone and lacks a portion of them. For V, J and clone size, that table is used; D and trimming come from the DNA. This table has around 220,000 clones, approximately 87% appearing once. Trimming cost V 5 bases and J 4 bases; bases outside gene matches: 9. CDR3 size: 15 residues. Looked up from germline, CDR1 is SSHAT and CDR2 is FNYEAQ (reference sequence). About this clone: This sample also contains other DNA sequences that code for the same CDR3.

The genes are TRBV7-7 and TRBJ2-5; 8 bases are a match to TRBD1. This TCR was sampled from a woman aged 45-60 years with acute or convalescent COVID-19. Sequencing was carried out using peripheral blood. The CDR3 DNA is TGTGCCAGCAGCCCTGGACAGGGTTCAGGAGAGACCCAGTACTTC. Translation: CASSPGQGSGETQYF.